This T cell receptor beta chain was captured in a study of cytomegalovirus exposure and HLA in healthy donors. V trimming: 3 bases; J trimming: 0 bases; junction bases outside the gene matches: 5. The CDR3 sequence is 15 residues long. The V gene's germline CDR1 is ENHRY and CDR2 SYGVKD. Profiled with immunoSEQ multiplex PCR; TCRdb holds only in-frame clones, not every one. Among about 330,000 clones listed, 80% to 90% were seen once. The TCR originated in a woman between 18 and 29 years old in good health and CMV-seronegative. J is TRBJ2-7 and V is TRBV10-3; 7 bases line up with TRBD1. The sequenced sample was PBMCs. The CDR3 bases are TGTGCCATCAGTGATCGGCAGGGGGTCTCCTACGAGCAGTACTTC. Its protein product is CAISDRQGVSYEQYF.